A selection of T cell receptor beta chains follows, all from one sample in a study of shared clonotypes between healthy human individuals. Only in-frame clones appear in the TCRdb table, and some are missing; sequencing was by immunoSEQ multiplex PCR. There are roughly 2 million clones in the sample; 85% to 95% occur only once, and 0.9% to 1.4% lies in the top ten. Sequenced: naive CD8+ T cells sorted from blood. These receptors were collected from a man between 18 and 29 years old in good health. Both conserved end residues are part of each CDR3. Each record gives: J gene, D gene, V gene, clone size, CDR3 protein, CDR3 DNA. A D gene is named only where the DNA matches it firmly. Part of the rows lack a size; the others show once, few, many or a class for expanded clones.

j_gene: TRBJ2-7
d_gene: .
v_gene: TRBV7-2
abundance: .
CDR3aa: CASSPAGTSYEQYF
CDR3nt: TGTGCCAGCAGCCCGGCCGGGACCTCCTACGAGCAGTACTTC

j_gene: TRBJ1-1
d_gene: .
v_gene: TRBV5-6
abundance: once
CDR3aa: CASSLEAGRTEAFF
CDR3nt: TGTGCCAGCAGCTTGGAAGCAGGGCGAACTGAAGCTTTCTTT

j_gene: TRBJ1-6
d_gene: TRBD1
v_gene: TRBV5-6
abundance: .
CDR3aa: CASSWGQDNSPLHF
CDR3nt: TGTGCCAGCAGCTGGGGACAGGATAATTCACCCCTCCACTTT

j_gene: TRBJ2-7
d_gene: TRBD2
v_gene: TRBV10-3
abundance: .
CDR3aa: CAIRPGLANYEQYF
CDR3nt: TGTGCCATCAGACCGGGACTAGCGAACTACGAGCAGTACTTC

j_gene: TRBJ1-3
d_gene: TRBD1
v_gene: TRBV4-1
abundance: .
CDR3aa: CASSQDSSGTGDGNTIYF
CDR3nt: TGCGCCAGCAGCCAAGACTCCTCGGGGACAGGGGACGGAAACACCATATATTTT

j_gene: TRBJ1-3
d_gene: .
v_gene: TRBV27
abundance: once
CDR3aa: CASSLSAQGTYTIYF
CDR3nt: TGTGCCAGCAGTTTATCGGCCCAGGGTACATACACCATATATTTT

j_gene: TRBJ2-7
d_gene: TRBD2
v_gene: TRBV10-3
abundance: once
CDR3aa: CAISESMYRTSGKIREQYF
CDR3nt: TGTGCCATCAGTGAGTCGATGTACAGGACTAGCGGGAAGATACGCGAGCAGTACTTC

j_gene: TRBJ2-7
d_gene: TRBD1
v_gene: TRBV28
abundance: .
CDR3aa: CASSLSDRLSGDEQYF
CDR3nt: TGTGCCAGCAGTTTATCGGACAGGCTGAGTGGCGACGAGCAGTACTTC

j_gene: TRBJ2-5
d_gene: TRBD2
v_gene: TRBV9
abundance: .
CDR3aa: CASSVGTSQETQYF
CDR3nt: TGTGCCAGCAGCGTAGGGACTAGCCAGGAGACCCAGTACTTC

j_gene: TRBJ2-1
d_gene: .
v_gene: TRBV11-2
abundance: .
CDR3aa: CASSLGSEHNEQFF
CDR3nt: TGTGCCAGCAGCTTAGGGTCCGAACACAATGAGCAGTTCTTC

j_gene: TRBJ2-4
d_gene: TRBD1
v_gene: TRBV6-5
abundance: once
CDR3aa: CASSYGTENIQYF
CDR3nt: TGTGCCAGCAGTTACGGGACAGAAAACATTCAGTACTTC

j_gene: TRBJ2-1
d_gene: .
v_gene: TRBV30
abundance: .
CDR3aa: CAWSGLNNEQFF
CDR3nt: TGTGCCTGGAGTGGCCTGAACAATGAGCAGTTCTTC

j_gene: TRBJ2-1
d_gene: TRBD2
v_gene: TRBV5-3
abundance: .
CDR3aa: CARSHGTSGINEQFF
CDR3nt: TGTGCCAGAAGCCACGGGACTAGCGGGATCAATGAGCAGTTCTTC

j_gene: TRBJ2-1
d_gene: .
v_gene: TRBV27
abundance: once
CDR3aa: CASSLLGSAGAYNEQFF
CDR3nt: TGTGCCAGCAGTTTATTGGGCTCCGCGGGTGCGTACAATGAGCAGTTCTTC

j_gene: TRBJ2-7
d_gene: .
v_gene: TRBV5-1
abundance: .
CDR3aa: CASSLTPTYEQYF
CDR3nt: TGCGCCAGCAGCCTTACTCCGACGTACGAGCAGTACTTC

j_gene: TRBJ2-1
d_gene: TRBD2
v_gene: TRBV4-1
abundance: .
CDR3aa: CASSPVAGGLNEQFF
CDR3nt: TGCGCCAGCAGCCCAGTAGCGGGGGGGTTGAATGAGCAGTTCTTC